This TCR beta chain appears in the sequencing data of a study of T cell responses to AZD1222 COVID-19 vaccine. The table came from immunoSEQ multiplex PCR; TCRdb's copy has only in-frame clones and leaves some out. The sample carries 120,000 to 150,000 clones, over 75% recorded once. With 7 bases removed from V and 0 bases from J, the gap between germline ends came to 21 bases. The CDR3 consists of 17 residues. The germline gives CDR1 LNHDA, CDR2 SQIVND (reference sequence). V usage is TRBV19 and J usage is TRBJ1-1; D call uncertain. The receptor comes from an adult in good health. This specimen was peripheral blood, taken on day 0 of AZD1222 vaccination. The CDR3 loop reads CASKYGRAARMNTEAFF. The DNA of the CDR3 is TGTGCCAGTAAGTATGGCCGGGCAGCAAGAATGAACACTGAAGCTTTCTTT.